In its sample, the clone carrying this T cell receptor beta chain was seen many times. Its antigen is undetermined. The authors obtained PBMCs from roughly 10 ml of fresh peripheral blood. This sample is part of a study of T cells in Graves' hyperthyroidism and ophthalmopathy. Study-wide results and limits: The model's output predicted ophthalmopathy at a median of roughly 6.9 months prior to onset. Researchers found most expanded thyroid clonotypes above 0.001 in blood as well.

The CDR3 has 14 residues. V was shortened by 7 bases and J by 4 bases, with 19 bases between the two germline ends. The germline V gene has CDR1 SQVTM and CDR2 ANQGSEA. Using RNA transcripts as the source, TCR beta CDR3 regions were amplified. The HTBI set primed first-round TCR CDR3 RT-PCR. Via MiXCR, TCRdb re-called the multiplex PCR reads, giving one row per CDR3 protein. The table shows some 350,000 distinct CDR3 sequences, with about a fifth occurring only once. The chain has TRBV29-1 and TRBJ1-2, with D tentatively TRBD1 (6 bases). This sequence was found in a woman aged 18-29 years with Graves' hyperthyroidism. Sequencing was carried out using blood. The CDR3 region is CSAVLGGRGYGYTF. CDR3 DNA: TGCAGCGCCGTCCTGGGGGGGCGCGGCTATGGCTACACCTTC.